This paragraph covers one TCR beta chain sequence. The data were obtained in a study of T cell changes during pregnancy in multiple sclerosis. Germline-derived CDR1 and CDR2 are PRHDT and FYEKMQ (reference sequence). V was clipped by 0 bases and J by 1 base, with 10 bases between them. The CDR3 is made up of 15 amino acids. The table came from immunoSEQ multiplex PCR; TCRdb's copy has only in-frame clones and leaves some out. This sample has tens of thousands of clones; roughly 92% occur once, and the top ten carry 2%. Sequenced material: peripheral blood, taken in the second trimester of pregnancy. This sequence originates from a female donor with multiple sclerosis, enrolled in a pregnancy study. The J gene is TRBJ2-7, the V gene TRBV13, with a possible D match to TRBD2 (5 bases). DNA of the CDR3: TGTGCCAGCAGCTTAGGCCGAAGCGGTTCCTACGAGCAGTACTTC. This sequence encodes CASSLGRSGSYEQYF.